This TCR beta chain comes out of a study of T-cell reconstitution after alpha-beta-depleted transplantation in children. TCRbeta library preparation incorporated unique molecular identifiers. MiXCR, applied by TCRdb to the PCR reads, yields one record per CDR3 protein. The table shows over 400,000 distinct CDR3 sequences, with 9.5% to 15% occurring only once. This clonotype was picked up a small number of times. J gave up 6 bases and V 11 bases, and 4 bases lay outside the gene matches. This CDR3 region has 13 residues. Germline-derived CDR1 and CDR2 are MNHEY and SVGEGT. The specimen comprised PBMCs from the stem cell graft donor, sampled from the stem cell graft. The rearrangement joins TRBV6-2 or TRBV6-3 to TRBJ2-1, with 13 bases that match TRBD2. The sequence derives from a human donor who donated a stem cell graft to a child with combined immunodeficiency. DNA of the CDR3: TGTGCCGGGGGACTAGCGGGGTTCAATGAGCAGTTCTTC. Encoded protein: CAGGLAGFNEQFF.